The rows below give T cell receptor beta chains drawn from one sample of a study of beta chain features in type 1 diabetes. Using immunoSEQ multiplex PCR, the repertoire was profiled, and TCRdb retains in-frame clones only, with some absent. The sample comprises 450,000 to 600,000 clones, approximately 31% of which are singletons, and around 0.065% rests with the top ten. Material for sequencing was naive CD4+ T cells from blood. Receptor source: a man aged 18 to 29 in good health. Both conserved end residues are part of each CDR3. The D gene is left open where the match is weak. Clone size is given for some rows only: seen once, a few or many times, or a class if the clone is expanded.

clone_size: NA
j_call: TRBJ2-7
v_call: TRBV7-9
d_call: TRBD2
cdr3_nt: TGTGCCAGCAGCTTAGGGCTAGCGGAGTCCTACGAGCAGTACTTC
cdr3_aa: CASSLGLAESYEQYF

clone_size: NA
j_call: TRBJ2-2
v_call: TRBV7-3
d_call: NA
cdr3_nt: TGTGCCAGCAGCTTCGGGGTGCCCGGGGAGCTGTTTTTT
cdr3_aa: CASSFGVPGELFF

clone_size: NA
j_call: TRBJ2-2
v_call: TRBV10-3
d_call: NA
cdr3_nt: TGTGCCATCAGTGAGCTCCTTACCGGGGAGCTGTTTTTT
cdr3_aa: CAISELLTGELFF

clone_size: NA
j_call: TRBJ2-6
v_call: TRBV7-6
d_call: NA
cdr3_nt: TGTGCCAGCAGCTTAGCCGCCGGGACACCCGCCTCTGGGGCCAACGTCCTGACTTTC
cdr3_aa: CASSLAAGTPASGANVLTF

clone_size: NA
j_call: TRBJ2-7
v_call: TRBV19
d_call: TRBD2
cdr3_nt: TGTGCCAGTAGTACTCTAGCGGCCTCCTACGAGCAGTACTTC
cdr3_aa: CASSTLAASYEQYF

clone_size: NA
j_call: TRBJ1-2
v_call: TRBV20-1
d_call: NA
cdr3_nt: TGCAGTGCCCCGGACCACTATGGCTACACCTTC
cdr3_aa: CSAPDHYGYTF

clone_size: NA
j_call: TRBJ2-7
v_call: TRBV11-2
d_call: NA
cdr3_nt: TGTGCCAGCAGCCAGGGACTCTCCTACGAGCAGTACTTC
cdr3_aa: CASSQGLSYEQYF

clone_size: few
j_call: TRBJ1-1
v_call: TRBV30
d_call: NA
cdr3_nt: TGTGCCTGGAGTGGGAGGGCCCTACAGGAAGCTTTCTTT
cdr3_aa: CAWSGRALQEAFF

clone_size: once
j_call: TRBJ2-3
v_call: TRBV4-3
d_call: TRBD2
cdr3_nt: TGCGCCAGCAGCCAAAGACTAGCGGGAATGACAGATACGCAGTATTTT
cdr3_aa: CASSQRLAGMTDTQYF

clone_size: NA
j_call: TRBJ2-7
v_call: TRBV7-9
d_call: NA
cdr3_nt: TGTGCCAGCAGAGGCACCCCGGCCCTCGAGCAGTACTTC
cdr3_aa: CASRGTPALEQYF

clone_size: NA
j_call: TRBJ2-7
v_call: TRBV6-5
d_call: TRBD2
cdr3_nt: TGTGCCAGCAGGGGACTAGCTTTGTACGAGCAGTACTTC
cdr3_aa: CASRGLALYEQYF

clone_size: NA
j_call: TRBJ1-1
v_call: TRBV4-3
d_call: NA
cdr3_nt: TGCGCCAGCAGCCAAGTCGGCCCCAAAGAAGCTTTCTTT
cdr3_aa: CASSQVGPKEAFF

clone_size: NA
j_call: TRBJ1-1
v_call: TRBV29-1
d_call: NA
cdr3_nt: TGCAGCGTTCACAGGGCGGGCACTGAAGCTTTCTTT
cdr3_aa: CSVHRAGTEAFF

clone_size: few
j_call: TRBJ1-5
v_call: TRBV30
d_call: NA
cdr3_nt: TGTGCCTGGAGTACCGAAGGGGGGGGCAATCAGCCCCAGCATTTT
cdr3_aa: CAWSTEGGGNQPQHF

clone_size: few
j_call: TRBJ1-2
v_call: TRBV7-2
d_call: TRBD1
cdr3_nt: TGTGCCAGCAGCCCCGGGACAGCTTTAGGTGGCTACACCTTC
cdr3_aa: CASSPGTALGGYTF

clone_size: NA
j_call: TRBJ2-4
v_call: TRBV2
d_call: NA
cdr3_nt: TGTGCCAGCAACAGGGTCGGTAGCATTCAGTACTTC
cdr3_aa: CASNRVGSIQYF

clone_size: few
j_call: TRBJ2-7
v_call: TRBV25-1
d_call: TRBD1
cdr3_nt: TGTGCCAGCAGTGAATTGGGACAGGGGACCGAGCAGTACTTC
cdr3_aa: CASSELGQGTEQYF

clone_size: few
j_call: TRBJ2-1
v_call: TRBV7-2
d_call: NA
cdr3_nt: TGTGCCAGCAGCGTCGACGCGGACTCCTACAATGAGCAGTTCTTC
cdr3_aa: CASSVDADSYNEQFF

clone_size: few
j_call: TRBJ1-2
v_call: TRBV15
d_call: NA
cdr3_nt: TGTGCCACCAGCAGGGACACCTATGGCTACACCTTC
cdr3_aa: CATSRDTYGYTF

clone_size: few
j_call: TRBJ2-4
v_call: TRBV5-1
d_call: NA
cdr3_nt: TGCGCCAGCAGCTTGGTGGGGGACATTCAGTACTTC
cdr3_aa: CASSLVGDIQYF

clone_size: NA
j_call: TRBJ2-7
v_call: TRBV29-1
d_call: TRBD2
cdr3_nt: TGCAGCGTAGCAAGACTAGCGGGAGGGCCAAGCTACGAGCAGTACTTC
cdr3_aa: CSVARLAGGPSYEQYF

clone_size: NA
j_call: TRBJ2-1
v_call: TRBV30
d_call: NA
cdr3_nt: TGTGCCTGGAGTGTTTCTAGTTCCTACAATGAGCAGTTCTTC
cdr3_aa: CAWSVSSSYNEQFF

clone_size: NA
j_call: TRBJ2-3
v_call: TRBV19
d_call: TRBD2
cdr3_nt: TGTGCCAGTAGCCGGACTAGCGGGAGAACAGATACGCAGTATTTT
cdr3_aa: CASSRTSGRTDTQYF

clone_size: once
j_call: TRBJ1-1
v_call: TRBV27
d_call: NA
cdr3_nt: TGTGCCAGCAGTTTTGCCCAGGGGAACACTGAAGCTTTCTTT
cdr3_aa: CASSFAQGNTEAFF

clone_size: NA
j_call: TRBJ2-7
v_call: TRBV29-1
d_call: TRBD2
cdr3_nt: TGCAGCGTTGAACTAGCGGGTGGCTACGAGCAGTACTTC
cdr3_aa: CSVELAGGYEQYF

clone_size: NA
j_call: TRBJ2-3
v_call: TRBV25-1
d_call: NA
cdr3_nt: TGTGCCAGCAGTGAATACGGGCCCTTAGGAGATACGCAGTATTTT
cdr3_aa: CASSEYGPLGDTQYF

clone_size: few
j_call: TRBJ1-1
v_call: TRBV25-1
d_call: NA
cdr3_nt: TGTGCCAGCAGGTCTGAGTACACTGAAGCTTTCTTT
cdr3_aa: CASRSEYTEAFF

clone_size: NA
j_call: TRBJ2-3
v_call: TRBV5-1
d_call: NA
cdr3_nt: TGCGCCAGCAGCTTCGTTCTAATCACAGATACGCAGTATTTT
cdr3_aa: CASSFVLITDTQYF

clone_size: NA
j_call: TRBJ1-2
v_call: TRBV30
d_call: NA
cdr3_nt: TGTGCCTGGAGTCTCAACAGGGCTAACTATGGCTACACCTTC
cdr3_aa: CAWSLNRANYGYTF

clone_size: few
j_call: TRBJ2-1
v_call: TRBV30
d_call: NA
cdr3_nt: TGTGCGTGGTCGGCGGTTAGTTCCTACAATGAGCAGTTCTTC
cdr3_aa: CAWSAVSSYNEQFF

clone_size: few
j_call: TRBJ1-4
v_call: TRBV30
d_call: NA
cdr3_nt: TGTGCCTGGAGTAGCTTCGGTAATGAAAAACTGTTTTTT
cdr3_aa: CAWSSFGNEKLFF

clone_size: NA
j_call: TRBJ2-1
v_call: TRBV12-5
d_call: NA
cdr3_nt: TGTGCTAGTACTAGAGTACACAATGAGCAGTTCTTC
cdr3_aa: CASTRVHNEQFF

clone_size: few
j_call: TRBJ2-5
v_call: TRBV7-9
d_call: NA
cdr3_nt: TGTGCCAGCAGCTCCGCGGGGTACCAAGAGACCCAGTACTTC
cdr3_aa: CASSSAGYQETQYF

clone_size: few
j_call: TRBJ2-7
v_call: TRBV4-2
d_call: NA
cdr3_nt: TGTGCCAGCAGCCAAGCTGACAGATCCTACGAGCAGTACTTC
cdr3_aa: CASSQADRSYEQYF

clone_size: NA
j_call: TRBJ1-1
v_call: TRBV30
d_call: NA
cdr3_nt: TGTGCCTGGAGTAGGATTAACACTGAAGCTTTCTTT
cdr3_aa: CAWSRINTEAFF

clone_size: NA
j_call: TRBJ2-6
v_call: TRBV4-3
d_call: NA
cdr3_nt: TGCGCCAGCAGCCTGGACTCTGGGGCCAACGTCCTGACTTTC
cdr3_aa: CASSLDSGANVLTF

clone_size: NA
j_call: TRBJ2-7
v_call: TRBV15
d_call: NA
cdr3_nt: TGTGCCACCAGCAGAGATGGAGGCCGCTCCTACGAGCAGTACTTC
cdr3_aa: CATSRDGGRSYEQYF

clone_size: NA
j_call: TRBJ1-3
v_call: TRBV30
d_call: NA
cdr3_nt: TGTGCCTGGAGTGTATCTCCCGCAGGGGGAAACACCATATATTTT
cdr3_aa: CAWSVSPAGGNTIYF

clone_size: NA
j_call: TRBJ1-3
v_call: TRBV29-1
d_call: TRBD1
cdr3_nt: TGCAGCGCCCGAGACAGGGGGCTTGGAAACACCATATATTTT
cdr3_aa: CSARDRGLGNTIYF

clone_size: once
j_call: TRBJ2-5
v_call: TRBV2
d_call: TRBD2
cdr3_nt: TGTGCCACCAGTGCTGGAGCGGGAGGAGGAGAGACCCAGTACTTC
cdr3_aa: CATSAGAGGGETQYF

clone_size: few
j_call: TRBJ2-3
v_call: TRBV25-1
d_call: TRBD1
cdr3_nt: TGTGCCAGCGGGGACAGGCACCCCGCGGATACGCAGTATTTT
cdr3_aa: CASGDRHPADTQYF

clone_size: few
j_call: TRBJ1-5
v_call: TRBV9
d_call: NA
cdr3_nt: TGTGCCAGCAGTCAGCAGCCCCAGCATTTT
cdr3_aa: CASSQQPQHF

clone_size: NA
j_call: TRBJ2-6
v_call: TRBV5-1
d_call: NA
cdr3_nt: TGCGCCAGCAGCTTAACCCCCTCGAGCTCTGGGGCCAACGTCCTGACTTTC
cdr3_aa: CASSLTPSSSGANVLTF

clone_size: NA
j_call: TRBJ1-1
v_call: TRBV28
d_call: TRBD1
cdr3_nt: TGTGCCAGCAGCCCGAGGGGGCAAACTGAAGCTTTCTTT
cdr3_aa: CASSPRGQTEAFF

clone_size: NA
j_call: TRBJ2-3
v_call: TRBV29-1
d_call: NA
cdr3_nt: TGCAGTTCAACTCGGGAGAGTCTTTCCACAGATACGCAGTATTTT
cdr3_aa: CSSTRESLSTDTQYF

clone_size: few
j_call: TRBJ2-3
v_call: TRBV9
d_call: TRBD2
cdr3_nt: TGTGCCAGCAGCTCCAGACTAGCGGCAGATACGCAGTATTTT
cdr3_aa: CASSSRLAADTQYF

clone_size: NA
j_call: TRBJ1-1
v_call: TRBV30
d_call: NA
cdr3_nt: TGTGCCTGGATTGAGAACACTGAAGCTTTCTTT
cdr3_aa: CAWIENTEAFF

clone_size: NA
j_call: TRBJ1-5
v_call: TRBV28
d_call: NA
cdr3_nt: TGTGCCAGCAGTTTAAACCTGAATCAGCCCCAGCATTTT
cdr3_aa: CASSLNLNQPQHF

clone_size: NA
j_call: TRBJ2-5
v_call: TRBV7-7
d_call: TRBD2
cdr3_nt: TGTGCTAGCAGCCAAGGGAGGGGTGAGACCCAGTACTTC
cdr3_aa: CASSQGRGETQYF

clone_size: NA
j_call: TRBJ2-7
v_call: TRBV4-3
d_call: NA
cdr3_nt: TGCGCCAGCAGCCAATACACTAGAGAAAGCTCCTCCTACGAGCAGTACTTC
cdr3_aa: CASSQYTRESSSYEQYF

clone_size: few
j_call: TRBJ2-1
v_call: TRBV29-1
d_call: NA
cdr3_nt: TGCAGCGTTGAACTAGCGAACTCCTACAATGAGCAGTTCTTC
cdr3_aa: CSVELANSYNEQFF

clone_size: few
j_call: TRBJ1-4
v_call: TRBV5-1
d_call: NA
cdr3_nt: TGCGCCAGCAGCGGTGGACTCCGTGAAAAACTGTTTTTT
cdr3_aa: CASSGGLREKLFF

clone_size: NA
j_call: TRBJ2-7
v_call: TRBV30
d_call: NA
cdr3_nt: TGTGCCTGGAGAACAAGCCGCTACGAGCAGTACTTC
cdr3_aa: CAWRTSRYEQYF